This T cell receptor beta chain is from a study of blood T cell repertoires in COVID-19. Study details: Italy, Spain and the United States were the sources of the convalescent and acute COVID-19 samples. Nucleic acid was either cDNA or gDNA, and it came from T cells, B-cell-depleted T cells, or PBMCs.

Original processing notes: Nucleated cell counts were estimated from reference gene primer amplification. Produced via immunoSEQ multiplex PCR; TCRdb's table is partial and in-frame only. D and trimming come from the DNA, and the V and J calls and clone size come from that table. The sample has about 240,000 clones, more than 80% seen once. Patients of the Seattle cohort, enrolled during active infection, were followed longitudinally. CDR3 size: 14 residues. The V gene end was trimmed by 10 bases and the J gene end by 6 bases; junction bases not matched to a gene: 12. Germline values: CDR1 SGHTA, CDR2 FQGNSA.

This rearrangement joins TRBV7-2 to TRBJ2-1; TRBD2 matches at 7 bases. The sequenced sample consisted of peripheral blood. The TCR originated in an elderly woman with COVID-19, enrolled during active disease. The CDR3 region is CATQRASGFNEQFF. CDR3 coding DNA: TGTGCCACACAACGGGCTAGCGGATTCAATGAGCAGTTCTTC.